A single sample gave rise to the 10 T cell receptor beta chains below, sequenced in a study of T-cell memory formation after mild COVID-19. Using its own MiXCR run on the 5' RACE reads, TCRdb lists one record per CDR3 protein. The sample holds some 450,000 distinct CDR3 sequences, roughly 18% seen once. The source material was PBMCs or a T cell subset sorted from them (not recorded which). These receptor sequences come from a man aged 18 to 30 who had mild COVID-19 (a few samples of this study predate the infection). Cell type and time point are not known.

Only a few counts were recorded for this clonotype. The CDR3 DNA sequence: TGCGCCAGCAGCCAAGAACGAGGTGGATTCCGAAACTATGGCTACACCTTC. Its translation is CASSQERGGFRNYGYTF. V and J are TRBV4-3 and TRBJ1-2; D is unclear. The CDR3 covers 17 residues. Trimming left V 0 bases short and J 2 bases short, with 16 bases between. Per the germline V gene, CDR1 is LGHNA and CDR2 is YSLEER.

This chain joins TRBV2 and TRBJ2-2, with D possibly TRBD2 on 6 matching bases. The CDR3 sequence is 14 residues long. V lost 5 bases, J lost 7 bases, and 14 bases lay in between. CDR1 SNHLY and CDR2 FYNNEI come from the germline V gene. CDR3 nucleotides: TGTGCCAGCAGTCCTAGCGCATTTGGCGGGGAGCTGTTTTTT. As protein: CASSPSAFGGELFF. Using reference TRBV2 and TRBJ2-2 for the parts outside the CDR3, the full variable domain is EPEVTQTPSHQVTQMGQEVILRCVPISNHLYFYWYRQILGQKVEFLVSFYNNEISEKSEIFDDQFSVERPDGSNFTLKIRSTKLEDSAMYFCASSPSAFGGELFFGEGSRLTVL.

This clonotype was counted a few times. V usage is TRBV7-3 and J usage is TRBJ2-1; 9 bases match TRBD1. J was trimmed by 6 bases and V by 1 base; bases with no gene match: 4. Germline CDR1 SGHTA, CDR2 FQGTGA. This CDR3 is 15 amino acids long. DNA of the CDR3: TGTGCCAGCAGCTTAATGTGGGGACAGGGCAATGAGCAGTTCTTC. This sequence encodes CASSLMWGQGNEQFF. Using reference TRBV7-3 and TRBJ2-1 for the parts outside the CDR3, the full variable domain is GAGVSQTPSNKVTEKGKYVELRCDPISGHTALYWYRQSLGQGPEFLIYFQGTGAADDSGLPNDRFFAVRPEGSVSTLKIQRTERGDSAVYLCASSLMWGQGNEQFFGPGTRLTVL.

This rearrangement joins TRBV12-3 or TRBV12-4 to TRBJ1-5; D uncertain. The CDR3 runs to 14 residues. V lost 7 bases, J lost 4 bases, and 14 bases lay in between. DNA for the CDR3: TGTGCCAGCACCAAAGTGGGGATAAATCAGCCCCAGCATTTT. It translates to CASTKVGINQPQHF.

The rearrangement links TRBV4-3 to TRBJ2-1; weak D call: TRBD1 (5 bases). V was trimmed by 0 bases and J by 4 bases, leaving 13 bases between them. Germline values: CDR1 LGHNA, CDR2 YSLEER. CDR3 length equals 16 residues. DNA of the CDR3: TGCGCCAGCAGCCAAGAACTTTCCAGGGCATACAATGAGCAGTTCTTC. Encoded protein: CASSQELSRAYNEQFF.

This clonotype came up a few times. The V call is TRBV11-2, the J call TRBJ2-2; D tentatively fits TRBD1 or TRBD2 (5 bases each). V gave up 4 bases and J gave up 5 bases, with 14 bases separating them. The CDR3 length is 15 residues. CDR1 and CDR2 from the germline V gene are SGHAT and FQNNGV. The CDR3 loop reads CASSSGTPGTGELFF. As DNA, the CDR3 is TGTGCCAGCAGCTCAGGGACGCCGGGGACCGGGGAGCTGTTTTTT. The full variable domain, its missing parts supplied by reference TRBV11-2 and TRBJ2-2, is EAGVAQSPRYKIIEKRQSVAFWCNPISGHATLYWYQQILGQGPKLLIQFQNNGVVDDSQLPKDRFSAERLKGVDSTLKIQPAKLEDSAVYLCASSSGTPGTGELFFGEGSRLTVL.

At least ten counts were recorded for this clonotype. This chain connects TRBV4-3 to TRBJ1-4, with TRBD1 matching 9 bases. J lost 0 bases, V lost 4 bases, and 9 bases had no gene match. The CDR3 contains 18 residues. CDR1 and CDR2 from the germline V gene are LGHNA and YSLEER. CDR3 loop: CASSPGQGMITTNEKLFF. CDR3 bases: TGCGCCAGCAGCCCGGGACAGGGAATGATCACAACTAATGAAAAACTGTTTTTT.

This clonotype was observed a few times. CDR3 nucleotide sequence: TGTGCCAGCAGCCAAGGGATGGGCGGTAAAGAGACCCAGTACTTC. It codes for CASSQGMGGKETQYF. The chain carries TRBV7-9 and TRBJ2-5; no clear D. The germline gives CDR1 SEHNR, CDR2 FQNEAQ (reference sequence). The germline V and J ends were trimmed by 5 bases and 3 bases, with 16 bases remaining between them. CDR3 length: 15 amino acids.

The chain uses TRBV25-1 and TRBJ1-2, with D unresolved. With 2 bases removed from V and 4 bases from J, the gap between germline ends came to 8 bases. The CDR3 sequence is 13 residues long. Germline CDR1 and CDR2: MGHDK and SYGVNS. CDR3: CASSEQNSYGYTF. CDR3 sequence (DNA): TGTGCCAGCAGTGAACAGAATTCCTATGGCTACACCTTC.

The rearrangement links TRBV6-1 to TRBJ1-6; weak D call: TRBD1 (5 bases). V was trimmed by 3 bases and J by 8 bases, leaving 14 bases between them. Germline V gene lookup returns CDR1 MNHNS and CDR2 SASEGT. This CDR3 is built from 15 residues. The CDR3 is CASSDYGARDSPLHF. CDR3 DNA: TGTGCCAGCAGTGATTATGGGGCACGGGATTCACCCCTCCACTTT.